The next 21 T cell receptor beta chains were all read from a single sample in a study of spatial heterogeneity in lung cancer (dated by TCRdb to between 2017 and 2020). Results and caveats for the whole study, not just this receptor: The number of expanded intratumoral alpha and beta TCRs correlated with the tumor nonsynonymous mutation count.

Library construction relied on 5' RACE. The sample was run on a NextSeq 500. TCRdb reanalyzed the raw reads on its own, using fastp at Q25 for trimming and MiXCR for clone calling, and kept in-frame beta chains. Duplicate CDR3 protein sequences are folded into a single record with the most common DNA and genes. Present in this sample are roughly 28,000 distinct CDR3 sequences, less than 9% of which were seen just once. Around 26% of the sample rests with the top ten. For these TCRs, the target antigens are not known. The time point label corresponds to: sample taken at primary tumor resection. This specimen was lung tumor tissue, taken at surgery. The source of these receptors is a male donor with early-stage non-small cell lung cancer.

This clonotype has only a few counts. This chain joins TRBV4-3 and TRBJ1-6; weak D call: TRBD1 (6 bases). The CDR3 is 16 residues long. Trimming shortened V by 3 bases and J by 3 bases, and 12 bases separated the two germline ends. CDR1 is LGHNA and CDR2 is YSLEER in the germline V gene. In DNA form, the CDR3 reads TGCGCCAGCAGCCACCAGGGGCCGAACTATAATTCACCCCTCCACTTT. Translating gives CASSHQGPNYNSPLHF.

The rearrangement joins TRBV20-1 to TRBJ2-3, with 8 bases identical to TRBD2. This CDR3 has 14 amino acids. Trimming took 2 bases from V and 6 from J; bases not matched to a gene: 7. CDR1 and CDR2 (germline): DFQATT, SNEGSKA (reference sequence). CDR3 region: CSARLGLALDTQYF. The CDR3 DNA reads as TGCAGTGCTAGATTAGGACTAGCCCTTGATACGCAGTATTTT.

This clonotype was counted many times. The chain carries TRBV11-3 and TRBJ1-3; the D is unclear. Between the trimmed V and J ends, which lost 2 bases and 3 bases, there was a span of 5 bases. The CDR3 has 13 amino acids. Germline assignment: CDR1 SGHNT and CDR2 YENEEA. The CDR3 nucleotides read TGTGCCAGCAGCTTAACTATTGGAAACACCATATATTTT. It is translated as CASSLTIGNTIYF. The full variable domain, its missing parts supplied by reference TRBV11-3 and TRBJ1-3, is EAGVVQSPRYKIIEKKQPVAFWCNPISGHNTLYWYLQNLGQGPELLIRYENEEAVDDSQLPKDRFSAERLKGVDSTLKIQPAELGDSAVYLCASSLTIGNTIYFGEGSWLTVV.

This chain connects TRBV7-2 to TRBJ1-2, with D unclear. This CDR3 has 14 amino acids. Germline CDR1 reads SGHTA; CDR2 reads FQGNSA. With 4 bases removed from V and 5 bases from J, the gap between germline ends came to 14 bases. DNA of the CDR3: TGTGCCAGCAGCTCCCGGCGGCAGAATTATGGCTACACCTTC. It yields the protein CASSSRRQNYGYTF.

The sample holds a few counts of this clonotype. The CDR3 here is CASSQPWGGTEAFF. The CDR3 DNA reads as TGCGCCAGCAGCCAACCCTGGGGGGGTACTGAAGCTTTCTTT. This chain uses TRBV4-1 with TRBJ1-1, with D tentatively TRBD1 (5 bases). V was clipped by 2 bases and J by 5 bases, with 12 bases between them. Per the germline V gene, CDR1 is MGHRA and CDR2 is YSYEKL. The CDR3 runs 14 residues.

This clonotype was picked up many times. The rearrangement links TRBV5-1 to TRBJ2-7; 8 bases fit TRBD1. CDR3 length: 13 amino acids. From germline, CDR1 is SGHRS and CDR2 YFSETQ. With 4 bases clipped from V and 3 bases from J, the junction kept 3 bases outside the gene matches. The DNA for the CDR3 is TGCGCCAGCAGCAGGGACAGGATCTACGAGCAGTACTTC. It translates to CASSRDRIYEQYF.

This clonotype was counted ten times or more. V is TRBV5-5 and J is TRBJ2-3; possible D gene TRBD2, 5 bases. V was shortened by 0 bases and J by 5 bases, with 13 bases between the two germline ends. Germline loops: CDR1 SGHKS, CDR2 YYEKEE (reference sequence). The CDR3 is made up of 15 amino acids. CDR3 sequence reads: CASSLGVAGIDTQYF. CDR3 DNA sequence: TGTGCCAGCAGCTTGGGGGTCGCCGGGATAGATACGCAGTATTTT.

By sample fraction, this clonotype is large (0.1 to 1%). The DNA of the CDR3 is TGTGCCATCAGTACGGGACATGATGAAAAACTGTTTTTT. Protein: CAISTGHDEKLFF. The chain carries TRBV10-3 and TRBJ1-4; tentatively, D is TRBD1 (6 bases). Germline-derived CDR1 and CDR2 are ENHRY and SYGVKD. The CDR3 spans 13 residues. The ends were cut back, 5 bases at V and 6 bases at J, with 10 bases in the middle.

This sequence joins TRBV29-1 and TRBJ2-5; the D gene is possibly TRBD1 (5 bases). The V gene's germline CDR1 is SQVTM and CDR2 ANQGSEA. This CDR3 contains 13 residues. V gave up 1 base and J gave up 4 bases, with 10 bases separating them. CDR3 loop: CSVEAAGPETQYF. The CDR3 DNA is TGCAGCGTTGAAGCGGCAGGGCCAGAGACCCAGTACTTC. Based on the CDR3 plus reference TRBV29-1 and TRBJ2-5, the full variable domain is SAVISQKPSRDICQRGTSLTIQCQVDSQVTMMFWYRQQPGQSLTLIATANQGSEATYESGFVIDKFPISRPNLTFSTLTVSNMSPEDSSIYLCSVEAAGPETQYFGPGTRLLVL.

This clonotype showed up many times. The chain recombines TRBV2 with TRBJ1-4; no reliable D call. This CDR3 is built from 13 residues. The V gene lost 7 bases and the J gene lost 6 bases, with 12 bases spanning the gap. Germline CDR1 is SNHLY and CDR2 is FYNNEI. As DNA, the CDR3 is TGTGCCAGCACAAAGCTGCGGGATGAAAAACTGTTTTTT. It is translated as CASTKLRDEKLFF.

CDR3 in DNA: TGTGCCAGCTCAGTAACGGGACTACATGGAGAGACCCAGTACTTC. This gives the protein CASSVTGLHGETQYF. The chain recombines TRBV18 with TRBJ2-5, with 7 nucleotides matching TRBD2. CDR3 size: 15 residues. Germline-derived CDR1 and CDR2 are KGHSH and LQKENI. Trimming cost V 5 bases and J 4 bases; bases outside gene matches: 10. The variable domain in full, completed from reference TRBV18 and TRBJ2-5, reads NAGVMQNPRHLVRRRGQEARLRCSPMKGHSHVYWYRQLPEEGLKFMVYLQKENIIDESGMPKERFSAEFPKEGPSILRIQQVVRGDSAAYFCASSVTGLHGETQYFGPGTRLLVL.

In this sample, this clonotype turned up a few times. Here the CDR3 DNA reads TGCAGTGCTAAAATACATACAGGCCGCGGGGAGCTGTTTTTT. Protein: CSAKIHTGRGELFF. V usage is TRBV20-1 and J usage is TRBJ2-2, with D possibly being TRBD1 (5 bases). V was trimmed by 4 bases and J by 7 bases, leaving 16 bases between them. The CDR3 extends over 14 amino acids. Germline CDR1 and CDR2: DFQATT and SNEGSKA (reference sequence).

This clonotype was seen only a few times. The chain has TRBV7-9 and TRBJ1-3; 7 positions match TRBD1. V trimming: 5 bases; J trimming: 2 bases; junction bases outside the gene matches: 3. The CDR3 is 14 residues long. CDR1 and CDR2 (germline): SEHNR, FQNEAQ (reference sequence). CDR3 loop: CASSRGTAGNTIYF. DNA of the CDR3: TGTGCCAGCAGCCGGGGGACAGCTGGAAACACCATATATTTT.

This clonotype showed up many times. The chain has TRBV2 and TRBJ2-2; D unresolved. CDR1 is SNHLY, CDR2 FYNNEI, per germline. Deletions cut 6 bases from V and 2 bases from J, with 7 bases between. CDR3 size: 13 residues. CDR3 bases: TGTGCCAGCAGAGCCACTAACACCGGGGAGCTGTTTTTT. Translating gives CASRATNTGELFF.

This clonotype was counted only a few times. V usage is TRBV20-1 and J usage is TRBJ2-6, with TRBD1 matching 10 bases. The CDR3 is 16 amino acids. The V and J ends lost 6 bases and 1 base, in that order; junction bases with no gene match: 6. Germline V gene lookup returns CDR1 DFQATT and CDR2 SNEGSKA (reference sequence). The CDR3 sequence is CSARDRGRSGANVLTF. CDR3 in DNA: TGCAGTGCCAGGGACAGGGGAAGATCTGGGGCCAACGTCCTGACTTTC.

This CDR3 is CASSFWTRGEETQYF. CDR3 nucleotides: TGTGCCAGCAGTTTTTGGACTAGGGGGGAAGAGACCCAGTACTTC. J is TRBJ2-5 and V is TRBV28, with D maybe TRBD2 (7 bases). Germline V gene data show CDR1 as MDHEN and CDR2 as SYDVKM. This CDR3 contains 15 residues. V was shortened by 3 bases and J by 3 bases, with 14 bases between the two germline ends.

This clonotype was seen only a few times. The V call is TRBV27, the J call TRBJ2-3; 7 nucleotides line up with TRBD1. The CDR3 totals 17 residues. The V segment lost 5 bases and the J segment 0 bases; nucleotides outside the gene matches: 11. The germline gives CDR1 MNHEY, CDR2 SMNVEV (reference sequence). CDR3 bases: TGTGCCAGCAGTCCCTTTGCGAGGGGGCTAAGCACAGATACGCAGTATTTT. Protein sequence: CASSPFARGLSTDTQYF.

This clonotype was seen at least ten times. CDR3 protein: CASSEWQGFGGELFF. The CDR3 nucleotides read TGTGCCAGCAGTGAATGGCAGGGGTTCGGCGGGGAGCTGTTTTTT. The V gene is TRBV2, the J gene TRBJ2-2; tentatively, D is TRBD1 (6 bases). V lost 2 bases and J 7 bases, leaving 14 bases between the germline ends. CDR1 SNHLY and CDR2 FYNNEI come from the germline V gene. This CDR3 region has 15 residues.

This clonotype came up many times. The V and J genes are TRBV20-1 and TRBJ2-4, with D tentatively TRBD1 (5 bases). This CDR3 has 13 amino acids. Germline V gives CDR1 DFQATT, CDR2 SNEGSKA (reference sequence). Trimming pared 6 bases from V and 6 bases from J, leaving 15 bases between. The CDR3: CSAAQGGGNIQYF. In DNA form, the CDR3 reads TGCAGTGCCGCCCAGGGTGGTGGAAACATTCAGTACTTC.

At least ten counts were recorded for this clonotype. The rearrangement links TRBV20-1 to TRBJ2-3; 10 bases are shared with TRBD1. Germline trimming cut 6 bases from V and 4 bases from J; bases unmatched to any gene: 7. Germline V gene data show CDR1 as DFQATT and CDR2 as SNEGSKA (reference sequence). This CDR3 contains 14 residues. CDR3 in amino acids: CSATGTGEPDTQYF. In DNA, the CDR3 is TGCAGTGCCACCGGGACAGGGGAGCCAGATACGCAGTATTTT.

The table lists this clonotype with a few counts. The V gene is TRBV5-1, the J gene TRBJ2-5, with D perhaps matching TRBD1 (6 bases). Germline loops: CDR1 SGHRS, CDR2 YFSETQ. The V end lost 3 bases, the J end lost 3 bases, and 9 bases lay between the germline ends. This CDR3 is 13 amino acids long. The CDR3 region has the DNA TGCGCCAGCAGCTCGGACAGAGAAGAGACCCAGTACTTC. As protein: CASSSDREETQYF.